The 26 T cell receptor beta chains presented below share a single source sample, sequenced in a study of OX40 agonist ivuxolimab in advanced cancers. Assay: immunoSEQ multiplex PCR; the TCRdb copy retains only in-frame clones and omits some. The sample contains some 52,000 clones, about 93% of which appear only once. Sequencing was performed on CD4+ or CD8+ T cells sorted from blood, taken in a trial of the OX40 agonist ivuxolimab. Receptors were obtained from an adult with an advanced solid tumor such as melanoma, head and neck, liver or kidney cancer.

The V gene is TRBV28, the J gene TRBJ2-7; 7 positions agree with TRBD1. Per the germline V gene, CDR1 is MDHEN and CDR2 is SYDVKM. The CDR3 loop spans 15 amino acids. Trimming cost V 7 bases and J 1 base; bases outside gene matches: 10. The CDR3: CASTPQGEWSYEQYF. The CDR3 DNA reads TGTGCCAGCACTCCTCAGGGGGAGTGGTCCTACGAGCAGTACTTC.

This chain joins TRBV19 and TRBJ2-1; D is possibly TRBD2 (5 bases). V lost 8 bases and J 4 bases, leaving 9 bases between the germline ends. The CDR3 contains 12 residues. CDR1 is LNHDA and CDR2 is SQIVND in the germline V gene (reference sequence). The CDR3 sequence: CASRGGYNEQFF. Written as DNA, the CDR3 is TGTGCCAGTCGCGGAGGATACAATGAGCAGTTCTTC. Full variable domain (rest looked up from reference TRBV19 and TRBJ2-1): DGGITQSPKYLFRKEGQNVTLSCEQNLNHDAMYWYRQDPGQGLRLIYYSQIVNDFQKGDIAEGYSVSREKKESFPLTVTSAQKNPTAFYLCASRGGYNEQFFGPGTRLTVL.

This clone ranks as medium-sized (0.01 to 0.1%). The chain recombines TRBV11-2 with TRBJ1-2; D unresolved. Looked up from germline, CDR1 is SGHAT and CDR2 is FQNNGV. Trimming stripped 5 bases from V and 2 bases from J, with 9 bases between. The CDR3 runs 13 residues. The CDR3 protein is CASSPTVNYGYTF. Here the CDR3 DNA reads TGTGCCAGCAGCCCAACTGTGAACTATGGCTACACCTTC.

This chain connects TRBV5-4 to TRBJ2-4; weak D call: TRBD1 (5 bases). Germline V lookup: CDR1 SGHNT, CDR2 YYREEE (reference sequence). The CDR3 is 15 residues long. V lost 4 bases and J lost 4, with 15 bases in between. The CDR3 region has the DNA TGTGCCAGCAGCGTCCGACAATACAGGAAAAACATTCAGTACTTC. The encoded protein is CASSVRQYRKNIQYF.

The CDR3 coding sequence is TGCGCCAGCAGCTTGGGAGTAGGATCTAGCGGCACCTACGAGCAGTACTTC. As protein: CASSLGVGSSGTYEQYF. The chain employs TRBV5-1 and TRBJ2-7, with 7 nucleotides matching TRBD2. The trim removed 0 bases at V and 2 bases at J, leaving 11 bases unmatched. The CDR3 runs 17 residues. From germline, CDR1 is SGHRS and CDR2 YFSETQ.

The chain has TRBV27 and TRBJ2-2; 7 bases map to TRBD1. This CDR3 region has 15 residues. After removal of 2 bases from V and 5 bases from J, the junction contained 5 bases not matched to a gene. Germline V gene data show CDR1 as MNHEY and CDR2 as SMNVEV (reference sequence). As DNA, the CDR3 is TGTGCCAGCAGTTTAACAGGGGTTGGAACCGGGGAGCTGTTTTTT. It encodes CASSLTGVGTGELFF.

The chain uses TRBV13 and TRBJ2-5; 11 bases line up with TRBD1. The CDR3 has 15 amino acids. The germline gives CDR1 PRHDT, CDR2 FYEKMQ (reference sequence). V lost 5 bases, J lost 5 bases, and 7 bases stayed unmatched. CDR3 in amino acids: CASSNRDRGRETQYF. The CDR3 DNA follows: TGTGCCAGCAGCAACCGGGACAGGGGGAGGGAGACCCAGTACTTC.

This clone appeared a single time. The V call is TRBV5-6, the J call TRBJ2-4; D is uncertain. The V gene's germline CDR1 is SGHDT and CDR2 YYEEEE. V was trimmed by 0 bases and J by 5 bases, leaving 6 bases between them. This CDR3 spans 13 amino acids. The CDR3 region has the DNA TGTGCCAGCAGCTTGGTCACTGAAAACATTCAGTACTTC. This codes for CASSLVTENIQYF.

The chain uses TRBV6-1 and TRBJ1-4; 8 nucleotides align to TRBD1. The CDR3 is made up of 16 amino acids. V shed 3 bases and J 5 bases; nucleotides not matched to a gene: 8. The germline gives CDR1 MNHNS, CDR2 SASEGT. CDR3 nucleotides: TGTGCCAGCAGTGAGGAGGCGACAGGGGAGAATGAAAAACTGTTTTTT. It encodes CASSEEATGENEKLFF.

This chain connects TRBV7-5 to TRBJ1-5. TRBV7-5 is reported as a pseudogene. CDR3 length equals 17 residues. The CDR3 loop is CARSQERYSRSNQPQHF. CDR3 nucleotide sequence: TGTGCCAGAAGCCAGGAGAGGTACAGTCGGAGCAATCAGCCCCAGCATTTT.

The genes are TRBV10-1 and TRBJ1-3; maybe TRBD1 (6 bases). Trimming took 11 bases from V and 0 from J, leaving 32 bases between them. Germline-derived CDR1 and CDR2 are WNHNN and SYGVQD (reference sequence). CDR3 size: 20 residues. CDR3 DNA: TGCGCCCGGGAGTTTAACAGGGAACATTACGAAAACTACTCTGGAAACACCATATATTTT. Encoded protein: CAREFNREHYENYSGNTIYF.

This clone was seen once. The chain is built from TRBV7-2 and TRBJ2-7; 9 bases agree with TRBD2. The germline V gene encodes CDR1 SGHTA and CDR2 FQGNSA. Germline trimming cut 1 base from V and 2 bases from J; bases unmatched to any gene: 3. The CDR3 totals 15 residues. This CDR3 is CASSLGLAGPYEQYF. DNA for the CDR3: TGTGCCAGCAGCTTAGGTCTAGCGGGACCCTACGAGCAGTACTTC.

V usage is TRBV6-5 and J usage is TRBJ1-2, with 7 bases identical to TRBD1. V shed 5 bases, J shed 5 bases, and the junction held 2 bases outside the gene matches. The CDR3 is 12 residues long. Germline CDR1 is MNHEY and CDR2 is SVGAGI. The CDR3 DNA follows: TGTGCCAGCAGTCCACAGGGGTATGGCTACACCTTC. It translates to CASSPQGYGYTF.

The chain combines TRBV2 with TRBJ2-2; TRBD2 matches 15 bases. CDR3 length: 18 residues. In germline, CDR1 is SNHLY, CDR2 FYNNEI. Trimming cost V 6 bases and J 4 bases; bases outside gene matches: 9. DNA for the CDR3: TGTGCCAGCAGCGATCCGGGACTAGCGGGAGGTCCCACCGGGGAGCTGTTTTTT. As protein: CASSDPGLAGGPTGELFF.

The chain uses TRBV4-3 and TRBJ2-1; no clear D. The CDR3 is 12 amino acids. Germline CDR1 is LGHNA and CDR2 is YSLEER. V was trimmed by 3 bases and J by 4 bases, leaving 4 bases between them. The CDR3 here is CASSQAYNEQFF. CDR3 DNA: TGCGCCAGCAGCCAGGCGTACAATGAGCAGTTCTTC.

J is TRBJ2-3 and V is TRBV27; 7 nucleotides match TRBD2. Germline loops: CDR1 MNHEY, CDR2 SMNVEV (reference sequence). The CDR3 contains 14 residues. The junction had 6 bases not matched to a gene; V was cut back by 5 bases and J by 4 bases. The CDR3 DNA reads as TGTGCCAGCAGTGCGGGCGGGAGCGCAGATACGCAGTATTTT. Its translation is CASSAGGSADTQYF.

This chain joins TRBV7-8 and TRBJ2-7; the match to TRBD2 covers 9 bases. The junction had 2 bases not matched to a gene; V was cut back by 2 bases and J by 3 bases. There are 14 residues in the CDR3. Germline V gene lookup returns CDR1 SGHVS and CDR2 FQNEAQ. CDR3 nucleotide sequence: TGTGCCAGCAGCTTACCTAGCGGGATCTACGAGCAGTACTTC. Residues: CASSLPSGIYEQYF. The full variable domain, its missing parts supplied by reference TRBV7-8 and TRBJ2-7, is GAGVSQSPRYKVAKRGQDVALRCDPISGHVSLFWYQQALGQGPEFLTYFQNEAQLDKSGLPSDRFFAERPEGSVSTLKIQRTQQEDSAVYLCASSLPSGIYEQYFGPGTRLTVT.

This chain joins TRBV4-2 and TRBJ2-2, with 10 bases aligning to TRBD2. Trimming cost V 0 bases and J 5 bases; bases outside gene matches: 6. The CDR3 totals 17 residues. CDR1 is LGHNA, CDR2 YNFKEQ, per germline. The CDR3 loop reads CASSQDLAGVGTGELFF. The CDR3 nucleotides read TGTGCCAGCAGCCAAGATCTAGCGGGAGTGGGGACCGGGGAGCTGTTTTTT.

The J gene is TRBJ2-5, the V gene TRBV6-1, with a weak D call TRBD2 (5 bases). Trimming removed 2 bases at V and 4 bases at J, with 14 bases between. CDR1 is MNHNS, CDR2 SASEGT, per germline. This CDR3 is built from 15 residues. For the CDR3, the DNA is TGTGCCAGCAGTGAAACCCCCAGCAGCGGAGAGACCCAGTACTTC. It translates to CASSETPSSGETQYF.

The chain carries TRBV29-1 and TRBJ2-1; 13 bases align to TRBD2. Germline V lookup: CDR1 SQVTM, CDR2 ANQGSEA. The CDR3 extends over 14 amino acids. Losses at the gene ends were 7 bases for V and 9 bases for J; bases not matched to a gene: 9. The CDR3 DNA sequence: TGCAGCGCCCTCGGACTAGCGGGAGCAGGTGAGCAGTTCTTC. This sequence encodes CSALGLAGAGEQFF.

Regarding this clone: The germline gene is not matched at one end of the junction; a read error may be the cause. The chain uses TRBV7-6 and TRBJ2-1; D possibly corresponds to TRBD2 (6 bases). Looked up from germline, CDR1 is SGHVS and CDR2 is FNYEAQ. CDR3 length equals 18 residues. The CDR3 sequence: CASRLGAGPASSYNEQFF. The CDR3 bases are TGTGCCAGCAGATTAGGGGCGGGACCAGCGAGCTCCTACAATGAGCAGTTCTTC. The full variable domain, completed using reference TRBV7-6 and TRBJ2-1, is GAGVSQSPRYKVTKRGQDVALRCDPISGHVSLYWYRQALGQGPEFLTYFNYEAQQDKSGLPNDRFSAERPEGSISTLTIQRTEQRDSAMYRCASRLGAGPASSYNEQFFGPGTRLTVL.

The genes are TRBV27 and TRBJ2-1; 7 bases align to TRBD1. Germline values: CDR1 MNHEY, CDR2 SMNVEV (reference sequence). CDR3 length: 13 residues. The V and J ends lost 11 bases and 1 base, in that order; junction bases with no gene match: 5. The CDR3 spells CASQGISYNEQFF. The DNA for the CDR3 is TGTGCCTCACAGGGGATTTCCTACAATGAGCAGTTCTTC.

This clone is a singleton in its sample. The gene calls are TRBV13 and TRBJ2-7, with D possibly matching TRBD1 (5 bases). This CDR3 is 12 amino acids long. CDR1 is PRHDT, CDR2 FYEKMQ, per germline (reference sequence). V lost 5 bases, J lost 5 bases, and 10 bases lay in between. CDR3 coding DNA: TGTGCCAGCAGCCATCAGGGTCACGAGCAGTACTTC. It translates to CASSHQGHEQYF.

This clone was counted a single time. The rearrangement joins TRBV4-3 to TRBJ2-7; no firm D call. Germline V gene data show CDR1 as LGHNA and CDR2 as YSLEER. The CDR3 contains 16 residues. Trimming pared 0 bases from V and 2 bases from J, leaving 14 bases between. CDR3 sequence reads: CASSQEQVSLTYEQYF. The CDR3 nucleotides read TGCGCCAGCAGCCAAGAGCAAGTCTCCCTGACCTACGAGCAGTACTTC.

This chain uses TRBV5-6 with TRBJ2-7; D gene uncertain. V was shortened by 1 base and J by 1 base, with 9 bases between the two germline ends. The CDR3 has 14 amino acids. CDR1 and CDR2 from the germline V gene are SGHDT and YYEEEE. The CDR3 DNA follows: TGTGCCAGCAGCTTGTCGCTTGCATCCTACGAGCAGTACTTC. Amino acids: CASSLSLASYEQYF.

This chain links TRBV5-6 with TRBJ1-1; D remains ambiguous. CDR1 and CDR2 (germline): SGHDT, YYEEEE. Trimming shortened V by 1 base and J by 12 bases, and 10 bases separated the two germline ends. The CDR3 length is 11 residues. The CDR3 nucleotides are TGTGCCAGCAGCTTGTTGAGGGAATCTTTCTTT. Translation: CASSLLRESFF.